This T cell receptor beta chain was obtained from a study of T cells in Graves' hyperthyroidism and ophthalmopathy. Study-wide background: Once the initial diagnosis was made, peripheral blood was obtained before any treatment.

There are 15 residues in the CDR3. Per the germline V gene, CDR1 is SQVTM and CDR2 is ANQGSEA. V dropped 4 bases and J dropped 3; count of bases not matched to a gene: 5. Details on this clonotype: Antigen specificity is unknown.

Overall study results and limits: Ophthalmopathy onset followed model prediction by a median approximately seven months. Most thyroid clonotypes expanded above 0.001 were also detected in blood.

RNA transcripts yielded amplified TCR beta CDR3 regions. HTBI primers drove first-round RT-PCR of the TCR CDR3. From the multiplex PCR reads, TCRdb called clonotypes with MiXCR, one entry per CDR3 protein. The table records roughly 700,000 distinct CDR3 sequences, around a third of them present only once. Material: blood. This receptor was obtained from a woman between 35 and 50 years old with Graves' hyperthyroidism. The rearrangement links TRBV29-1 to TRBJ1-3; 11 bases are shared with TRBD1. CDR3 loop: CSVGGTGGIGNTIYF. CDR3 nucleotides: TGCAGCGTTGGCGGGACAGGGGGAATTGGAAACACCATATATTTT.